This T cell receptor (beta chain) was retrieved from a study of technical replicates of blood from several donors. Using immunoSEQ multiplex PCR, the repertoire was profiled, and TCRdb retains in-frame clones only, with some absent. The table shows 67,000 or so clones, with roughly 90% occurring only once. The CDR3 covers 19 residues. V shed 5 bases, J shed 3 bases, and the junction held 16 bases outside the gene matches. Germline CDR1 is LNHDA and CDR2 is SQIVND (reference sequence). Sequencing used T cells isolated from PBMCs. The sequence derives from a human donor in good health. The V and J genes are TRBV19 and TRBJ1-1, with 12 bases aligning to TRBD1. CDR3 bases: TGTGCCAGTAGTGCCTTCCTCCGATGGGACAGGGGGCCGGACACTGAAGCTTTCTTT. Encoded protein: CASSAFLRWDRGPDTEAFF.